A selection of T cell receptor beta chains follows, all from one sample in a study of response to subunit inactivated influenza vaccine. From the RT-PCR reads, TCRdb called clonotypes with MiXCR, one entry per CDR3 protein. The profile shows roughly 500,000 distinct CDR3 sequences, 25% of them singletons. The sequenced sample was CD4+ T cells sorted from PBMCs, obtained about 5 days after vaccination. These receptors were obtained from a middle-aged man who received an inactivated influenza vaccine. CDR3s include the opening cysteine and the closing phenylalanine or tryptophan. D genes are given only for firm matches. Where a row states a size, it is once, few, many or the class of an expanded clone; other rows omit it.

d_call: TRBD1
j_call: TRBJ1-1
clone_size: few
v_call: TRBV4-2
cdr3_aa: CASSQYPGGPEAFF
cdr3_nt: TGTGCCAGCAGCCAATACCCAGGGGGTCCTGAAGCTTTCTTT

d_call: TRBD2
j_call: TRBJ2-1
clone_size: few
v_call: TRBV12-3/TRBV12-4
cdr3_aa: CASSPGLAGPGSYNEQFF
cdr3_nt: TGTGCCAGCAGTCCGGGACTAGCGGGACCCGGCTCCTACAATGAGCAGTTCTTC

d_call: .
j_call: TRBJ1-4
clone_size: .
v_call: TRBV6-9
cdr3_aa: CASSYSGSTNEKLFF
cdr3_nt: TGTGCCAGCAGTTATTCAGGATCAACTAATGAAAAACTGTTTTTT

d_call: TRBD1
j_call: TRBJ2-7
clone_size: few
v_call: TRBV12-3/TRBV12-4
cdr3_aa: CASSLTGGFRSSYEQYF
cdr3_nt: TGTGCCAGCAGTTTGACAGGGGGCTTCAGAAGCTCCTACGAGCAGTACTTC

d_call: TRBD1
j_call: TRBJ1-3
clone_size: .
v_call: TRBV7-2
cdr3_aa: CASSSNAGGTGNTIYF
cdr3_nt: TGTGCCAGCAGCTCGAACGCAGGGGGCACTGGAAACACCATATATTTT

d_call: TRBD2
j_call: TRBJ2-1
clone_size: few
v_call: TRBV15
cdr3_aa: CATSSRTSGINEQFF
cdr3_nt: TGTGCCACCAGCTCCCGGACTAGCGGGATCAATGAGCAGTTCTTC

d_call: .
j_call: TRBJ2-2
clone_size: few
v_call: TRBV24-1
cdr3_aa: CATRAGDVAGELFF
cdr3_nt: TGTGCCACTCGCGCAGGGGATGTGGCCGGGGAGCTGTTTTTT

d_call: TRBD2
j_call: TRBJ2-3
clone_size: .
v_call: TRBV4-2
cdr3_aa: CASSQDRNSGGTDTQYF
cdr3_nt: TGTGCCAGCAGCCAAGATCGGAATAGCGGGGGCACAGATACGCAGTATTTT

d_call: .
j_call: TRBJ2-3
clone_size: few
v_call: TRBV29-1
cdr3_aa: CSVDGVEQGGTDTQYF
cdr3_nt: TGCAGCGTTGATGGAGTAGAGCAGGGTGGCACAGATACGCAGTATTTT

d_call: .
j_call: TRBJ1-5
clone_size: few
v_call: TRBV29-1
cdr3_aa: CSVGQSQNQPQHF
cdr3_nt: TGCAGCGTTGGTCAGAGTCAAAATCAGCCCCAGCATTTT

d_call: .
j_call: TRBJ1-1
clone_size: .
v_call: TRBV7-2
cdr3_aa: CASSIAGSGGTEAFF
cdr3_nt: TGTGCCAGCAGCATAGCGGGAAGTGGGGGCACTGAAGCTTTCTTT

d_call: .
j_call: TRBJ2-5
clone_size: few
v_call: TRBV29-1
cdr3_aa: CSVDTVTKTQYF
cdr3_nt: TGCAGCGTTGATACCGTCACAAAGACCCAGTACTTC

d_call: .
j_call: TRBJ2-7
clone_size: .
v_call: TRBV5-5
cdr3_aa: CASEAWSLRAYEQYF
cdr3_nt: TGTGCCAGCGAAGCTTGGTCGCTTAGAGCCTACGAGCAGTACTTC

d_call: .
j_call: TRBJ1-5
clone_size: .
v_call: TRBV5-1
cdr3_aa: CASSLDGDTQPQHF
cdr3_nt: TGCGCCAGCAGCTTGGATGGGGATACTCAGCCCCAGCATTTT

d_call: .
j_call: TRBJ2-7
clone_size: .
v_call: TRBV6-1
cdr3_aa: CASSKYYEQYF
cdr3_nt: TGTGCCAGCAGTAAATATTACGAGCAGTACTTC